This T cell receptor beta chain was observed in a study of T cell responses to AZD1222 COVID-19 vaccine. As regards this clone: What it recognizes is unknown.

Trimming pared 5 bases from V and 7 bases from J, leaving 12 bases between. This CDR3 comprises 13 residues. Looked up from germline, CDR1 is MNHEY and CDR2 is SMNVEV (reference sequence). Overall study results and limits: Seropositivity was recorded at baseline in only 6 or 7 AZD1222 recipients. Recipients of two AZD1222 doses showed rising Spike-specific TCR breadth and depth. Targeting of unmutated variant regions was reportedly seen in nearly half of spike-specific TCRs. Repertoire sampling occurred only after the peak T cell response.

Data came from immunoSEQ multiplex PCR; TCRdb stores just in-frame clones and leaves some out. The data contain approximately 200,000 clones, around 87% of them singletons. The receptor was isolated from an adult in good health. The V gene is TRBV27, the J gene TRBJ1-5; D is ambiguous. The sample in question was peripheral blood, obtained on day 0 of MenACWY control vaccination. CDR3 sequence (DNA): TGTGCCAGCAGTCATATTCGTGGGCAGCCCCAGCATTTT. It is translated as CASSHIRGQPQHF.